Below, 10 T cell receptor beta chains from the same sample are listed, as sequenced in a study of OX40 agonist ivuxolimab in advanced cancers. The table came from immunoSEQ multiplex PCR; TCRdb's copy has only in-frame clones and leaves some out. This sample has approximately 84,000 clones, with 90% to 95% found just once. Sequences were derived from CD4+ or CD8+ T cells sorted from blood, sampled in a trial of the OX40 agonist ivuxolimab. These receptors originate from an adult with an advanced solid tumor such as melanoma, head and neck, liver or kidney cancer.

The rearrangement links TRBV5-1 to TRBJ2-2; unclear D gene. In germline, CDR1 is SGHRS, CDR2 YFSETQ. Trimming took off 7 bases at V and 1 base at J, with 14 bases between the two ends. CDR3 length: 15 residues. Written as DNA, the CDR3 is TGCGCCAGCGGGCCGGGTAGGGAGAACACCGGGGAGCTGTTTTTT. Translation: CASGPGRENTGELFF.

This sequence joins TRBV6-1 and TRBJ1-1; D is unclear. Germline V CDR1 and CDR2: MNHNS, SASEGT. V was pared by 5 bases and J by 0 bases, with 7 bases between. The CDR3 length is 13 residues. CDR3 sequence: CASSTALNTEAFF. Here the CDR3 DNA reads TGTGCCAGCAGTACCGCCCTGAACACTGAAGCTTTCTTT.

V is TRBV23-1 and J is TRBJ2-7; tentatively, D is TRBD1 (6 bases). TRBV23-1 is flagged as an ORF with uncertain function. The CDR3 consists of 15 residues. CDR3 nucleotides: TGCGCGGGGAATAAAGACAGGCTAATGAACTACGAGCAGTACTTC. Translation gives CAGNKDRLMNYEQYF.

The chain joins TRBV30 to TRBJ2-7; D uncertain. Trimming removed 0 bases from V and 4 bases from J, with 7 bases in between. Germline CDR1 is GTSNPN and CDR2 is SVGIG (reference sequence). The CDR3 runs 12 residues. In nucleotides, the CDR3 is TGTGCCTGGAGTGTGGCTGCGTACGAGCAGTACTTC. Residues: CAWSVAAYEQYF.

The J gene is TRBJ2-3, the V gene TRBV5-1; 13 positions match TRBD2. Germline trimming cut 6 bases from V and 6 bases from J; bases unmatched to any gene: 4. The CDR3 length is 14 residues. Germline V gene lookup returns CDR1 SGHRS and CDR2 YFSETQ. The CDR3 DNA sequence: TGCGCCAGCACCGGACTAGCGGGAGCTGATACGCAGTATTTT. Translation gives CASTGLAGADTQYF.

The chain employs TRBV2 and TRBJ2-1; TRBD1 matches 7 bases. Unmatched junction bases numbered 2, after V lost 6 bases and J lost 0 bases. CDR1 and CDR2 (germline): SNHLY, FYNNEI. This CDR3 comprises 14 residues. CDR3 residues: CASRGDSSYNEQFF. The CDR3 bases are TGTGCCAGCAGAGGGGACAGCTCCTACAATGAGCAGTTCTTC.

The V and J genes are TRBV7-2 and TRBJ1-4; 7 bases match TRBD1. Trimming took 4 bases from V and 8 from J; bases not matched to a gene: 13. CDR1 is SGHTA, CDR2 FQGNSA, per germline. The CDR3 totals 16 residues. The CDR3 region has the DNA TGTGCCAGCAGCTCAATATCCGGGACAGTTGGCGAAAAACTGTTTTTT. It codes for CASSSISGTVGEKLFF.

In nucleotides, the CDR3 is TGCAGTGCCAGGGGAGATACGCAGTATTTT. It codes for CSARGDTQYF. V is TRBV20-1 and J is TRBJ2-3; D is possibly TRBD1 (6 bases). The V end lost 6 bases, the J end lost 5 bases, and 6 bases lay between the germline ends. The V gene's germline CDR1 is DFQATT and CDR2 SNEGSKA (reference sequence). This CDR3 is 10 amino acids long.

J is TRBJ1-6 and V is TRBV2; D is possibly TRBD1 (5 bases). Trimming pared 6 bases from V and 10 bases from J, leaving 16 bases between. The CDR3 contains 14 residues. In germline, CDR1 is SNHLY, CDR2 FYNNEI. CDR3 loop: CASSEQVNGSPLHF. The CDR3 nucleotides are TGTGCCAGCAGCGAACAGGTTAACGGCTCACCCCTCCACTTT.

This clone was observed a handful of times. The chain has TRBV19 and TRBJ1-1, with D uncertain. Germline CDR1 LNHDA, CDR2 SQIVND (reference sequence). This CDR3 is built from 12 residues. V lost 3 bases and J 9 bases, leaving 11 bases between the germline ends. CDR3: CASSIGLKQAFF. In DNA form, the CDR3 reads TGTGCCAGTAGTATTGGGCTGAAACAAGCTTTCTTT.